The TCR beta chain described here comes from a study of shared clonotypes between healthy human individuals. TCRdb keeps only in-frame clones here, not all; method: immunoSEQ multiplex PCR. Of hundreds of thousands of clones listed, roughly 96% were seen once; the top ten hold over 0.1%. Naive-designated CD8 cells lacked CD45RO, were positively enriched for CCR7, and omitted terminally differentiated effector memory CD45RA+ cells. Each of the donors was a healthy adult who was HIV-negative and had not had a recent acute infection or vaccination. In germline, CDR1 is SGDLS, CDR2 YYNGEE. This CDR3 region has 16 residues. The J segment lost 0 bases and the V segment lost 3 bases, leaving 6 bases of the junction unmatched.

Source material: naive CD8+ T cells sorted from blood. The chain is built from TRBV9 and TRBJ2-1, with TRBD2 matching over 7 bases. The origin of this receptor is a woman in her 30s in good health. The CDR3 bases are TGTGCCAGCAGCGATCCCCGCGGGAGCTCCTACAATGAGCAGTTCTTC. It translates to CASSDPRGSSYNEQFF.